The rows below give T cell receptor beta chains drawn from one sample of a study of tumor-infiltrating lymphocytes in oesophageal squamous cell carcinoma. One entry per CDR3 protein, called by TCRdb with MiXCR from the PCR reads. The repertoire holds approximately 12,000 distinct CDR3 sequences, with roughly 50% as singletons. Sequenced sample: esophageal tumor tissue. The origin of the receptors is a male donor with esophageal squamous cell carcinoma. Each CDR3 is given with its conserved first and last residue. The order of the fields is V gene, D gene, clone size, J gene, CDR3 DNA, CDR3 protein. The D gene is left open where the match is weak. The size entry is marked missing in some rows and otherwise reads once, few, many or a size class.

v_gene: TRBV7-2; d_gene: TRBD1; abundance: many; j_gene: TRBJ2-1; CDR3nt: TGTGCCAGCAGCTGGGGACAGGTTTTAGATTCACCCCTCCACTTC; CDR3aa: CASSWGQVLDSPLHF
v_gene: TRBV7-4; d_gene: NA; abundance: NA; j_gene: TRBJ2-3; CDR3nt: TGTGCCAGCAGCTTAGCCGCTAGTATGGTCGCAGATACGCAGTATTTT; CDR3aa: CASSLAASMVADTQYF
v_gene: TRBV6-6; d_gene: TRBD2; abundance: NA; j_gene: TRBJ2-5; CDR3nt: TGTGCCAGCAGTTACTCGTCCAGCGGGAGGATGGGAGAGACCCAGTACTTC; CDR3aa: CASSYSSSGRMGETQYF
v_gene: TRBV6-8; d_gene: TRBD2; abundance: once; j_gene: TRBJ2-7; CDR3nt: TGTGCCAGCAGTTATCCCTCTCCCCTCAGCGGGAGGATTCACTCCTACGAGCAGTACTTC; CDR3aa: CASSYPSPLSGRIHSYEQYF
v_gene: TRBV7-3; d_gene: NA; abundance: NA; j_gene: TRBJ2-7; CDR3nt: TGTGCCAGCAGCTTAGGAGATAGTTTAGGGCAGTACTTC; CDR3aa: CASSLGDSLGQYF
v_gene: TRBV7-6; d_gene: NA; abundance: NA; j_gene: TRBJ2-7; CDR3nt: TGTGCCAGCAGCTTAACACTGGACAGGGAGGGGGAGCAGTACTTC; CDR3aa: CASSLTLDREGEQYF
v_gene: TRBV12-5; d_gene: TRBD1; abundance: once; j_gene: TRBJ2-6; CDR3nt: TGTGCTAGTGGTTTGTCAGGGGGCAACTCTGGGGCCAACGTCCTGACTTTC; CDR3aa: CASGLSGGNSGANVLTF
v_gene: TRBV10-3; d_gene: NA; abundance: NA; j_gene: TRBJ2-1; CDR3nt: TGTGCCATCAGTACCTACAGGGAGCATGAGCAGTTCTTC; CDR3aa: CAISTYREHEQFF
v_gene: TRBV7-2; d_gene: NA; abundance: few; j_gene: TRBJ2-5; CDR3nt: TGTGCCAGCAGCTTAGATCGCAGGCAACCCCAAGAGACCCAGTACTTC; CDR3aa: CASSLDRRQPQETQYF
v_gene: TRBV12-3/TRBV12-4; d_gene: NA; abundance: many; j_gene: TRBJ1-3; CDR3nt: TGTGCCAGCAGTTTCGTACAGACTGGAAACACCATATATTTT; CDR3aa: CASSFVQTGNTIYF
v_gene: TRBV18; d_gene: NA; abundance: NA; j_gene: TRBJ2-6; CDR3nt: NA; CDR3aa: CASSPDRGRGLWLHLRF
v_gene: TRBV7-6; d_gene: TRBD1; abundance: NA; j_gene: TRBJ2-3; CDR3nt: TGTGCCAGCAGCTTATGGGACAGGGGATCGAACACCGGGGAGCTGTATTTT; CDR3aa: CASSLWDRGSNTGELYF
v_gene: TRBV7-2; d_gene: NA; abundance: few; j_gene: TRBJ2-6; CDR3nt: TGTGCCAGCAGCTTAAGTGTGGGATCTGGGGCCAACGTCCTGACTTTC; CDR3aa: CASSLSVGSGANVLTF
v_gene: TRBV7-6; d_gene: TRBD1; abundance: NA; j_gene: TRBJ1-6; CDR3nt: TGTGCCAGCAGTCGGACAGGGGGCGCAGATAATTCACCCCTCCACTTT; CDR3aa: CASSRTGGADNSPLHF
v_gene: TRBV7-3; d_gene: NA; abundance: NA; j_gene: TRBJ2-4; CDR3nt: TGTGCCAGCAGCTTAATGGGGAAATTAAACATTCAGTACTTC; CDR3aa: CASSLMGKLNIQYF
v_gene: TRBV7-2; d_gene: NA; abundance: NA; j_gene: TRBJ2-7; CDR3nt: TGTGCCAGCAGCTCCGGGAGCGGTGGATACAATGAGCAGTACTTC; CDR3aa: CASSSGSGGYNEQYF
v_gene: TRBV7-2; d_gene: TRBD2; abundance: few; j_gene: TRBJ2-7; CDR3nt: TGTGCCAGCAGCTTAGCGCTGTCTAGCGGGAGTATAGGCTACGAGCAGTACTTC; CDR3aa: CASSLALSSGSIGYEQYF
v_gene: TRBV2; d_gene: NA; abundance: NA; j_gene: TRBJ2-5; CDR3nt: TGTGCCAGCAGCTTAAACGGGACTTCCACCCAGTACTTC; CDR3aa: CASSLNGTSTQYF
v_gene: TRBV7-9; d_gene: TRBD2; abundance: NA; j_gene: TRBJ2-1; CDR3nt: TGTGCCAGCAGCCGGCGGGGGAGCGGGGGCTACAATGAGCAGTTCTTC; CDR3aa: CASSRRGSGGYNEQFF
v_gene: TRBV7-3; d_gene: TRBD2; abundance: NA; j_gene: TRBJ2-5; CDR3nt: TGTGCCAGCAGGTTAGCGGGCGCTCGGGAGACCCAGTACTTC; CDR3aa: CASRLAGARETQYF
v_gene: TRBV7-2; d_gene: NA; abundance: few; j_gene: TRBJ2-4; CDR3nt: TGTGCCAGCAGCGTAGGCGGACAGAAAAACATTCAGTACTTC; CDR3aa: CASSVGGQKNIQYF
v_gene: TRBV7-9; d_gene: NA; abundance: large; j_gene: TRBJ2-7; CDR3nt: TGTGCCAGCAGCTCACTGCGGTACGAGCAGTACTTC; CDR3aa: CASSSLRYEQYF
v_gene: TRBV7-2; d_gene: NA; abundance: NA; j_gene: TRBJ2-5; CDR3nt: TGTGCCAGCAGCTTGGGCCGTGACCAAGAGACCCAGTACTTC; CDR3aa: CASSLGRDQETQYF
v_gene: TRBV7-2; d_gene: NA; abundance: few; j_gene: TRBJ2-1; CDR3nt: TGTGCCAGCAGCCAACGTTTATACGCCGGGAATGAGCAGTTCTTC; CDR3aa: CASSQRLYAGNEQFF
v_gene: TRBV4-2; d_gene: NA; abundance: NA; j_gene: TRBJ2-7; CDR3nt: TGTGCCAGCAGCCAAGATTTGGACGGACGCTACGAGCAGTACTTC; CDR3aa: CASSQDLDGRYEQYF
v_gene: TRBV7-2; d_gene: NA; abundance: NA; j_gene: TRBJ2-5; CDR3nt: TGTGCCAGCAGCTTAGTCAGGAATGAGCAGTACTTC; CDR3aa: CASSLVRNEQYF
v_gene: TRBV7-2; d_gene: TRBD2; abundance: NA; j_gene: TRBJ2-1; CDR3nt: TGTGCCAGCAGCTTGGGGACTACCTATAATGAGCAGTTCTTC; CDR3aa: CASSLGTTYNEQFF
v_gene: TRBV7-2; d_gene: NA; abundance: NA; j_gene: TRBJ2-3; CDR3nt: TGTGCCAGCAGCCCAAGAAGAGCGGGTGTTACAGATACGCAGTATTTT; CDR3aa: CASSPRRAGVTDTQYF
v_gene: TRBV28; d_gene: NA; abundance: few; j_gene: TRBJ1-1; CDR3nt: TGTGCCAGCAGCGCTTTCGCCACTGAAGCTTTCTTT; CDR3aa: CASSAFATEAFF
v_gene: TRBV27; d_gene: TRBD1; abundance: many; j_gene: TRBJ2-7; CDR3nt: TGTGCCAGCAGTACCGGGACAGCCCATTACGAGCAGTACTTC; CDR3aa: CASSTGTAHYEQYF
v_gene: TRBV28; d_gene: NA; abundance: medium-sized; j_gene: TRBJ2-1; CDR3nt: TGTGCCAGCAGCCCCTGGTCAAACTCCTACAATGAGCAGTTCTTC; CDR3aa: CASSPWSNSYNEQFF
v_gene: TRBV19; d_gene: TRBD2; abundance: once; j_gene: TRBJ2-5; CDR3nt: TGTGCCAGTACCCTTAGCGGGAGCACCTACAATGAGCAGTACTTC; CDR3aa: CASTLSGSTYNEQYF
v_gene: TRBV6-5; d_gene: NA; abundance: NA; j_gene: TRBJ1-4; CDR3nt: TGCGCCAGCAGTCCGGGGGGAAGGCAGGAAAAACTGTTTTTT; CDR3aa: CASSPGGRQEKLFF
v_gene: TRBV7-3; d_gene: NA; abundance: medium-sized; j_gene: TRBJ1-6; CDR3nt: TGTGCCAGCAGCTTGTTTGGGCAGGGAAATAATTCACCCCTCCACTTT; CDR3aa: CASSLFGQGNNSPLHF
v_gene: TRBV7-3; d_gene: NA; abundance: many; j_gene: TRBJ2-7; CDR3nt: TGTGCCAGCAGCCACTCCCAGGGTTACGAGCAGTACTTC; CDR3aa: CASSHSQGYEQYF
v_gene: TRBV6-1; d_gene: TRBD1; abundance: medium-sized; j_gene: TRBJ1-5; CDR3nt: TGTGCCAGCAGCGACGACAGGGGAAGGGGCAATCAGCCCCGGCATTTT; CDR3aa: CASSDDRGRGNQPRHF
v_gene: TRBV7-6; d_gene: TRBD2; abundance: NA; j_gene: TRBJ2-1; CDR3nt: TGTGCCAGCAGCGCGACCGGGGCGGGAGTTGGCGATGAGCAGTTCTTC; CDR3aa: CASSATGAGVGDEQFF
v_gene: TRBV7-3; d_gene: NA; abundance: NA; j_gene: TRBJ2-7; CDR3nt: TGTGCCAGCACCCGAGGAGGGAGAACATCCTACGAGCAGTACTTC; CDR3aa: CASTRGGRTSYEQYF
v_gene: TRBV6-1; d_gene: TRBD2; abundance: NA; j_gene: TRBJ2-1; CDR3nt: TGTGCCAGCAGGGGGGGCGGGACTAGGGGTGGCGGCTCCTACAATGAGCAGTTCTTC; CDR3aa: CASRGGGTRGGGSYNEQFF
v_gene: TRBV7-6; d_gene: TRBD1; abundance: few; j_gene: TRBJ2-1; CDR3nt: TGTGCCAGCAGCGCCGGGACAGGGGGATACGATGAGCAGTTCTTC; CDR3aa: CASSAGTGGYDEQFF
v_gene: TRBV7-3; d_gene: TRBD2; abundance: once; j_gene: TRBJ2-1; CDR3nt: TGTGCCAGCAGCTTAAAGGGGACTAGCTCCTACAATGAGCAGTTCTTC; CDR3aa: CASSLKGTSSYNEQFF
v_gene: TRBV11-2; d_gene: NA; abundance: once; j_gene: TRBJ2-7; CDR3nt: TGTGCCAGCAGCTTGGTCCGGGGGTCCTACGAGCAGTACTTC; CDR3aa: CASSLVRGSYEQYF
v_gene: TRBV6-1; d_gene: NA; abundance: NA; j_gene: TRBJ2-1; CDR3nt: TGTGCCAGCAGTGACGGGAACAGATACAATGAGCAGTTCTTC; CDR3aa: CASSDGNRYNEQFF
v_gene: TRBV2; d_gene: TRBD2; abundance: many; j_gene: TRBJ2-3; CDR3nt: TGTGCCAGCAAGGCGGGAGTGGCAGATACGCAGTATTTT; CDR3aa: CASKAGVADTQYF
v_gene: TRBV6-5; d_gene: NA; abundance: NA; j_gene: TRBJ2-5; CDR3nt: TGTGCCAGCAGCCGGGACTCCTCTAGTCAGCAGTACTTC; CDR3aa: CASSRDSSSQQYF
v_gene: TRBV7-2; d_gene: TRBD2; abundance: NA; j_gene: TRBJ2-3; CDR3nt: TGTGCCAGCAGCACTAGACTAGCGGCCAGCACAGATACGCAGTATTTT; CDR3aa: CASSTRLAASTDTQYF
v_gene: TRBV12-3/TRBV12-4; d_gene: NA; abundance: NA; j_gene: TRBJ2-1; CDR3nt: TGTGCCAGCACAGTAGGGCAGTCCGCATACAATGAGCAGTTCTTC; CDR3aa: CASTVGQSAYNEQFF
v_gene: TRBV19; d_gene: NA; abundance: many; j_gene: TRBJ2-1; CDR3nt: TGTGCCAGTAGTATAGGTGGTAGCGGCTACAATGAGCAGTTCTTC; CDR3aa: CASSIGGSGYNEQFF
v_gene: TRBV12-3/TRBV12-4; d_gene: TRBD2; abundance: many; j_gene: TRBJ2-3; CDR3nt: TGTGCCAGCAGTCCTAGCGGGAGGAAGACAGATACGCAGTATTTT; CDR3aa: CASSPSGRKTDTQYF
v_gene: TRBV12-3/TRBV12-4; d_gene: TRBD1; abundance: NA; j_gene: TRBJ1-3; CDR3nt: TGTGCCAGCAGTTTACGGAGGGGGCAGGGCTCTGGAAACACCATATATTTT; CDR3aa: CASSLRRGQGSGNTIYF
v_gene: TRBV7-2; d_gene: TRBD1; abundance: NA; j_gene: TRBJ1-6; CDR3nt: TGTGCCAGCAGTTCACAGGCGGGACAGAATTCACCCCTCCACTTT; CDR3aa: CASSSQAGQNSPLHF
v_gene: TRBV10-3; d_gene: NA; abundance: medium-sized; j_gene: TRBJ2-1; CDR3nt: TGTGCCATCAGTGAGTCGGACGGCTACAATGAGCAGTTCTTC; CDR3aa: CAISESDGYNEQFF
v_gene: TRBV28; d_gene: NA; abundance: NA; j_gene: TRBJ2-7; CDR3nt: TGTGCCAGCAGTTTTAACAGCGTAACCTACGAGCAGTACTTC; CDR3aa: CASSFNSVTYEQYF
v_gene: TRBV6-8; d_gene: NA; abundance: NA; j_gene: TRBJ1-1; CDR3nt: TGTGCCAGCAGACCCGCCAAGCGAGGCGGCACTGGAGCTTTCTTT; CDR3aa: CASRPAKRGGTGAFF
v_gene: TRBV7-9; d_gene: NA; abundance: few; j_gene: TRBJ2-7; CDR3nt: TGTGCCAGCAGCTCCCGGGAGCGCTCCTACGAGCAGTACTTC; CDR3aa: CASSSRERSYEQYF